The clone carrying this T cell receptor beta chain was counted ten times or more. What it binds is unknown. This sample was included in a study of esophageal squamous cell carcinoma under preoperative chemotherapy. From the PCR reads, TCRdb called clonotypes with MiXCR, one entry per CDR3 protein. The table has tens of thousands of distinct CDR3 sequences, 40% to 60% seen once. General observations from the study: Peripheral T cells showed a significant TCR diversity increase after chemotherapy, unlike tumor-infiltrating lymphocytes.

The ends lost 4 bases at V and 7 bases at J; junction bases unmatched: 9. Germline loops: CDR1 SGHTA, CDR2 FQGNSA. The CDR3 length is 14 residues. Time point specified: before preoperative PTX-NDP chemotherapy. The chain employs TRBV7-2 and TRBJ2-5; 7 bases fit TRBD1. This receptor was obtained from a human donor with esophageal squamous cell carcinoma. The donor label of this sample is uncertain. Sample acquisition took place from a patient given preoperative chemotherapy. The CDR3 DNA sequence: TGTGCCAGCAGCTCGACTGGACAGGCTTCGACCCAGTACTTC. It is translated as CASSSTGQASTQYF.